This paragraph covers one T cell receptor (beta chain) sequence. The CDR3 extends over 15 amino acids. In germline, CDR1 is SEHNR, CDR2 FQNEAQ (reference sequence). V lost 5 bases and J lost 0, with 11 bases in between. PCR was performed using 60 Vbeta and 13 Jbeta primers. Libraries were prepared by immunoSEQ multiplex PCR; TCRdb keeps only in-frame clonotypes and omits some of them. The repertoire holds roughly 150,000 clones, with around 80% as singletons. The data belong to a study of cytomegalovirus exposure and HLA in healthy donors. The sequence derives from a woman aged 40 to 55 in good health and CMV-seropositive. The chain recombines TRBV7-9 with TRBJ2-4; tentative D call: TRBD2 (6 bases). Material: PBMCs. The CDR3 DNA reads TGTGCCAGCAGCAAAGAGGGACTAGCCAAAAACATTCAGTACTTC. Its translation is CASSKEGLAKNIQYF.